This T cell receptor (beta chain) was captured by sequencing in a study of shared T cell receptors in the human thymus. V lost 8 bases and J 0 bases, leaving 17 bases between the germline ends. Per germline, CDR1 SNHLY and CDR2 FYNNEI. The CDR3 has 15 residues. Here immunoSEQ multiplex PCR was the method, and the copy in TCRdb shows in-frame clones only, minus some. The table lists hundreds of thousands of clones, approximately 88% of them singletons. These data also featured in a second study, about human thymus T cells. This second study notes: The donors were infants in Finland with congenital heart defects, otherwise immunologically healthy. Resected material from corrective heart surgery provided the thymus tissue analysed. Usage of V and J genes appeared biased in thymic and blood repertoires. Unrelated individuals had highly overlapping thymic repertoires, as reported in related research.

This TCR was recovered from a boy in the first two years of life with a congenital heart defect. Sample: thymocytes. The chain combines TRBV2 with TRBJ2-7; perhaps TRBD1 as D (6 bases). DNA of the CDR3: TGTGCCAGCTCGAGAGGCAGGGGCCACTCCTACGAGCAGTACTTC. This sequence encodes CASSRGRGHSYEQYF.